This TCR beta chain was sequenced for a study of blood T cell repertoires in COVID-19. Original methodology: Counts of nucleated cells, estimated from reference gene primer amplification, were obtained. Data came from immunoSEQ multiplex PCR; TCRdb stores just in-frame clones and leaves some out. V, J and clone size are those of that table, while D and trimming were read from the DNA. This sample has fewer than 500,000 clones, with 86% found just once. Germline lookup yields CDR1 MNHEY and CDR2 SVGAGI. Trimming removed 4 bases from V and 2 bases from J; junction bases left unmatched: 5. The length of the CDR3 is 14 residues.

This receptor was identified in a young woman with active or convalescent COVID-19. The source material was peripheral blood. This chain uses TRBV6-5 with TRBJ2-7, with TRBD1 matching 7 bases. CDR3 nucleotide sequence: TGTGCCAGCAGTTTGGGGCAGGGGGCCTACGAGCAGTACTTC. It specifies CASSLGQGAYEQYF.